This T cell receptor beta chain was obtained from a study of blood T cell repertoires in COVID-19. Study at large: Sources were T cells, B-cell-depleted T cells, or PBMCs; the material itself was cDNA or gDNA.

Original analysis: Reference gene primer amplification yielded estimated nucleated cell counts. Here immunoSEQ multiplex PCR was the method, and the copy in TCRdb shows in-frame clones only, minus some. That table supplies the V and J calls and clone size; D and trimming were determined from the DNA. There are 90,000 to 150,000 clones in the sample; 60% to 80% occur only once, and 6.5% to 9% lies in the top ten. This CDR3 is built from 14 residues. The trim removed 10 bases at V and 2 bases at J, leaving 10 bases unmatched. CDR1 and CDR2 from the germline V gene are SNHLY and FYNNEI. This chain connects TRBV2 to TRBJ1-2, with 7 bases identical to TRBD1. The sequencing input was peripheral blood. This receptor was identified in a human donor in a cohort sampled during active COVID-19. For the CDR3, the DNA is TGTGCCAATCCACAGGGGAAGGAAAACTATGGCTACACCTTC. It specifies CANPQGKENYGYTF. Complete variable domain (other parts from reference TRBV2 and TRBJ1-2): EPEVTQTPSHQVTQMGQEVILRCVPISNHLYFYWYRQILGQKVEFLVSFYNNEISEKSEIFDDQFSVERPDGSNFTLKIRSTKLEDSAMYFCANPQGKENYGYTFGSGTRLTVV.